This T cell receptor beta chain came from a study of T cells in Graves' hyperthyroidism and ophthalmopathy. General study points: Most thyroid clonotypes with frequency above 0.001 were detected in blood.

The TCR beta CDR3 regions underwent amplification using RNA transcripts as the source. With the HTBI primer set, the TCR CDR3 went through a first round of RT-PCR. Using its own MiXCR run on the multiplex PCR reads, TCRdb lists one record per CDR3 protein. The data show around 100,000 distinct CDR3 sequences, 45% to 50% seen once. Trimming removed 4 bases from V and 5 bases from J; junction bases left unmatched: 13. The CDR3 runs to 16 residues. Germline V gives CDR1 SGHRS, CDR2 YFSETQ. The study left out patients who had uncontrolled infection, other autoimmune disease, pregnancy or lactation. Many counts were recorded for this clonotype. Its antigen is not known.

The chain has TRBV5-1 and TRBJ2-5, with 8 bases lining up with TRBD2. This clonotype was sampled from a man aged 35 to 55 with Graves' hyperthyroidism. The sample was blood. The CDR3 DNA reads TGCGCCAGCAGCCGTAGCGGGGAATTTTATGGTGAGACCCAGTACTTC. Translating it yields CASSRSGEFYGETQYF.